This note documents a single T cell receptor (beta chain) sequence. Its cognate antigen is unknown. The sample originates from a study of CD8+ T cells in alopecia areata. RNA, once extracted, was reverse transcribed into cDNA for use as the sequencing template. Assay used: immunoSEQ multiplex PCR; TCRdb lists only in-frame clones, some missing. The data contain around 100,000 clones, 45% to 60% of them singletons. V was clipped by 4 bases and J by 0 bases; unmatched bases: 8. Germline CDR1 reads SGHTA; CDR2 reads FQGNSA. This CDR3 spans 16 amino acids. Study results and caveats: TCRs were shared less clearly across patients than in mice, possibly for HLA-related reasons. Alopecia totalis/universalis scalp especially showed more expanded CD8+ clones than normal scalp. Normal-skin resident alphabeta T cells also appear among scalp sample sequences.

The receptor comes from a human donor in good health. The sequenced material came from CD4+ T cells sorted from blood. The chain recombines TRBV7-2 with TRBJ1-1; 7 positions agree with TRBD1. The CDR3 nucleotides are TGTGCCAGCAGCTCACAGGGGTCTGGGGTGAACACTGAAGCTTTCTTT. It encodes CASSSQGSGVNTEAFF.